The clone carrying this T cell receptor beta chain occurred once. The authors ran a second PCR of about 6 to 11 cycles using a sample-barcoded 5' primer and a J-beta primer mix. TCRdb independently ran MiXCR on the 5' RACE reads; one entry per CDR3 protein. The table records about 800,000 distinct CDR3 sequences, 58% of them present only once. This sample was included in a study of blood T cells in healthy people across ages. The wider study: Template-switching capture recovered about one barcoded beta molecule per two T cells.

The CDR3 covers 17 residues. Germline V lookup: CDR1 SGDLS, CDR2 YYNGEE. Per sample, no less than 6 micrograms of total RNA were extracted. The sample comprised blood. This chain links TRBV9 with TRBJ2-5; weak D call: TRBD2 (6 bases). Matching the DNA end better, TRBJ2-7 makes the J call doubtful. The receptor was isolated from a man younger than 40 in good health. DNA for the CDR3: TGTGCCAGCAGCGTAGGGGTGTTGGGGGGAAGGGCGTCCGAGCAGTACTTC. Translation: CASSVGVLGGRASEQYF.